This TCR beta chain came from a study of cytomegalovirus exposure and HLA in healthy donors. V dropped 0 bases and J dropped 2 bases, with 11 bases sitting between them. Per germline, CDR1 SGHVS and CDR2 FQNEAQ. The CDR3 covers 15 residues. PCR amplification relied on 60 Vbeta primers (plus 13 Jbeta primers). Libraries were prepared by immunoSEQ multiplex PCR; TCRdb keeps only in-frame clonotypes and omits some of them. The sample has approximately 120,000 clones; about 78% are singletons. This clone has only one observation. The chain has TRBV7-8 and TRBJ2-7; D is ambiguous. Sequencing was done on a sample of PBMCs. The TCR sequence derives from a man aged 50 to 59 in good health and CMV-seronegative. CDR3 in DNA: TGTGCCAGCAGCTTAGCTGGCAGAAACACCTACGAGCAGTACTTC. Its translation is CASSLAGRNTYEQYF.